This entry concerns a single TCR beta chain. At one end the junction does not follow the germline gene, possibly because of a read error. The source of the sample is a study of blood T cell repertoires in COVID-19. Study at large: COVID-19 samples, acute and convalescent, were from the United States, Italy and Spain.

Germline CDR1 is SSHAT and CDR2 is FNYEAQ (reference sequence). There are 20 residues in the CDR3. Per the study methods: By means of reference gene primer amplification, nucleated cell counts were estimated. The repertoire was sequenced with immunoSEQ multiplex PCR; TCRdb's copy has only in-frame clones and lacks some. V and J calls and clone size come straight from that table; D and trimming were deduced from the DNA. This sample yields 200,000 to 300,000 clones, of which 85% are seen a single time; less than 6.5% belongs to the top ten. Sequences were obtained from peripheral blood. The genes are TRBV7-7 and TRBJ2-2; possibly TRBD1 for D (6 bases). The sequence was collected from a middle-aged man with COVID-19, enrolled during active disease. CDR3 DNA sequence: TGTGCTAGCAGCTTAGTGGCCAGGGGAGAGTGGGCTACGAACACCGGGGAGCTGTTTTTT. It specifies CASSLVARGEWATNTGELFF.